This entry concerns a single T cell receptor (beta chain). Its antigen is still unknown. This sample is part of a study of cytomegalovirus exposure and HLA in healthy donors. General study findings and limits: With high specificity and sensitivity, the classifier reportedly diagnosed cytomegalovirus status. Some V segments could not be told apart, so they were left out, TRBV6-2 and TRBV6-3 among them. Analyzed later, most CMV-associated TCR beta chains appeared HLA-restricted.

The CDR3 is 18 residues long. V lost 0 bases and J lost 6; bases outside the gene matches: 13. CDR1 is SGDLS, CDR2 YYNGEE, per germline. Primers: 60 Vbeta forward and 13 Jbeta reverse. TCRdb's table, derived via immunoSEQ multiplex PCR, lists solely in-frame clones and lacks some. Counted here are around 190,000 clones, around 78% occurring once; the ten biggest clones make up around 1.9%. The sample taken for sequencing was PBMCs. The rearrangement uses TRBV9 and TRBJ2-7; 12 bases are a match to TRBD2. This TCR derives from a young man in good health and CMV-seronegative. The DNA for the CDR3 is TGTGCCAGCAGCGTAGAAGTCCCTAGCGGGAGGGCTCATTTCGAGCAGTACTTC. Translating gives CASSVEVPSGRAHFEQYF. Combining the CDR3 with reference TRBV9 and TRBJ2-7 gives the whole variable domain DSGVTQTPKHLITATGQRVTLRCSPRSGDLSVYWYQQSLDQGLQFLIQYYNGEERAKGNILERFSAQQFPDLHSELNLSSLELGDSALYFCASSVEVPSGRAHFEQYFGPGTRLTVT.